What follows are 15 T cell receptor beta chains derived from one specimen sequenced in a study of cytotoxic CD8 clonotypes in ibrutinib-treated CLL. Measured with immunoSEQ multiplex PCR; TCRdb has only the in-frame clones, and not every one. Among roughly 220,000 clones listed, just over 70% were seen once. The sample consisted of PBMCs, taken after 12 months of ibrutinib treatment. Source of these receptors: a human donor with chronic lymphocytic leukemia.

This sequence joins TRBV2 and TRBJ2-5, with unresolved D. Looked up from germline, CDR1 is SNHLY and CDR2 is FYNNEI. V was trimmed by 8 bases and J by 3 bases, leaving 13 bases between them. This CDR3 has 13 amino acids. The CDR3 region has the DNA TGTGCCAGCCACCCCGCGCTGGAAGAGACCCAGTACTTC. Translated, it gives CASHPALEETQYF.

This clone was found once. The chain is built from TRBV30 and TRBJ2-7; TRBD2 aligns across 9 bases. Losses at the gene ends were 2 bases for V and 6 bases for J; bases not matched to a gene: 11. The V gene's germline CDR1 is GTSNPN and CDR2 SVGIG (reference sequence). CDR3 size: 15 residues. The CDR3 reads CAWSSYQAGGPEQYF. The CDR3 coding sequence is TGTGCCTGGAGTTCATATCAAGCGGGAGGCCCCGAGCAGTACTTC.

The V gene is TRBV4-1, the J gene TRBJ2-1; D gene ambiguous. In germline, CDR1 is MGHRA, CDR2 YSYEKL. V shed 4 bases and J shed 9 bases, with 13 bases lying between them. This CDR3 spans 13 amino acids. Here the CDR3 DNA reads TGCGCCAGCAGCCGAGTTCTAGAGAGTGAGCAGTTCTTC. Protein: CASSRVLESEQFF.

This rearrangement joins TRBV6-5 to TRBJ2-5, with 7 bases identical to TRBD1. After removal of 5 bases from V and 5 bases from J, the junction contained 11 bases not matched to a gene. Germline loops: CDR1 MNHEY, CDR2 SVGAGI. This CDR3 has 15 amino acids. The CDR3 loop reads CASSPEGAAVETQYF. In nucleotides, the CDR3 is TGTGCCAGCAGTCCCGAGGGGGCGGCAGTTGAGACCCAGTACTTC.

The chain recombines TRBV29-1 with TRBJ2-3, with 10 positions matching TRBD2. Trimming removed 0 bases from V and 1 base from J; junction bases left unmatched: 1. Per germline, CDR1 SQVTM and CDR2 ANQGSEA. The CDR3 contains 15 residues. For the CDR3, the DNA is TGCAGCGTTGAAGATCTAGCGGGGGGCACAGATACGCAGTATTTT. This encodes CSVEDLAGGTDTQYF.

The CDR3 spells CASSLRPAGANSPLHF. The CDR3 nucleotides are TGTGCCAGTAGTTTACGTCCGGCAGGGGCTAATTCACCCCTCCACTTT. The rearrangement links TRBV19 to TRBJ1-6; D possibly corresponds to TRBD1 (6 bases). CDR1 is LNHDA and CDR2 is SQIVND in the germline V gene (reference sequence). This CDR3 comprises 16 residues. The V and J ends lost 5 bases and 6 bases respectively, with 17 bases between them.

The chain employs TRBV10-3 and TRBJ2-7; 7 nucleotides align to TRBD1. Germline V gives CDR1 ENHRY, CDR2 SYGVKD. The V gene end was trimmed by 1 base and the J gene end by 6 bases; junction bases not matched to a gene: 6. The CDR3 totals 14 residues. The CDR3, as DNA: TGTGCCATCAGTGAGTTGGGTGCAGGGGGCGAGCAGTACTTC. The encoded protein is CAISELGAGGEQYF.

This clone occurred once. This chain uses TRBV21-1 with TRBJ2-1. TRBV21-1 is recorded as a pseudogene. The CDR3 totals 16 residues. The CDR3 is CASSPRTETSYNEQFF. CDR3 sequence (DNA): TGTGCCAGCAGCCCCCGGACCGAGACCTCCTACAATGAGCAGTTCTTC.

V and J are TRBV2 and TRBJ1-5; the D gene is possibly TRBD1 (5 bases). Trimming pared 1 base from V and 5 bases from J, leaving 12 bases between. CDR3 length: 15 amino acids. The germline V gene has CDR1 SNHLY and CDR2 FYNNEI. CDR3 DNA: TGTGCCAGCAGTGAAGGGCAAGGGGTTTATCAGCCCCAGCATTTT. This sequence encodes CASSEGQGVYQPQHF.

The genes are TRBV29-1 and TRBJ1-2, with a weak D call TRBD1 (5 bases). Germline-derived CDR1 and CDR2 are SQVTM and ANQGSEA. The CDR3 extends over 15 amino acids. The V and J ends lost 0 bases and 6 bases respectively, with 17 bases between them. CDR3 DNA: TGCAGCGTTGAAGATAGGGGACGAGACATTCATGGCTACACCTTC. It is translated as CSVEDRGRDIHGYTF.

This clone was recorded only once. This rearrangement joins TRBV5-1 to TRBJ2-6, with a weak D call TRBD1 (5 bases). Trimming took 4 bases from V and 2 from J, leaving 10 bases between them. Germline V gene lookup returns CDR1 SGHRS and CDR2 YFSETQ. There are 15 residues in the CDR3. In DNA, the CDR3 is TGCGCCAGCAGCCCGACCAGGGCTGGGGCCAACGTCCTGACTTTC. Protein: CASSPTRAGANVLTF.

The chain employs TRBV29-1 and TRBJ1-2; tentative D call: TRBD1 (5 bases). The CDR3 extends over 12 amino acids. Germline lookup yields CDR1 SQVTM and CDR2 ANQGSEA. Trimming shortened V by 4 bases and J by 7 bases, and 13 bases separated the two germline ends. DNA for the CDR3: TGCAGCGTTGTAGGGCAGGGACTTGGCTACACCTTC. Encoded protein: CSVVGQGLGYTF.

The chain recombines TRBV4-3 with TRBJ1-4; D is ambiguous. V was pared by 1 base and J by 8 bases, with 5 bases between. This CDR3 contains 12 residues. CDR1 is LGHNA and CDR2 is YSLEER in the germline V gene. CDR3 bases: TGCGCCAGCAGCCAAGCGGGCGAAAAACTGTTTTTT. This codes for CASSQAGEKLFF.

A remark on this clone: A junction boundary mismatches the germline segment, possibly from a read error. The V and J genes are TRBV7-7 and TRBJ2-1; 10 positions agree with TRBD1. The CDR3 has 15 amino acids. The germline CDR1 and CDR2 sequences are SSHAT and FNYEAQ (reference sequence). The CDR3 bases are TGTGCTAGCAGCTTTGGGGACAGGGGCTACAATGAGCAGTTCTTC. Translating it yields CASSFGDRGYNEQFF.

The table lists this clone with a count of one. The rearrangement links TRBV2 to TRBJ2-1, with D tentatively TRBD1 (7 bases). The CDR3 sequence is 13 residues long. Germline lookup yields CDR1 SNHLY and CDR2 FYNNEI. V was clipped by 3 bases and J by 10 bases, with 13 bases between them. This chain's CDR3 is CASSERQGGEQFF. DNA of the CDR3: TGTGCCAGCAGTGAGAGACAGGGAGGAGAGCAGTTCTTC.